One and the same sample provided the 17 T cell receptor beta chains below, sequenced in a study of OX40 agonist ivuxolimab in advanced cancers. The protocol was immunoSEQ multiplex PCR, while the TCRdb copy is restricted to in-frame clones and leaves out a portion. This repertoire shows 60,000 or so clones, 84% found once; its top ten account for around 30%. The sequencing used CD4+ or CD8+ T cells sorted from blood, collected in a trial of the OX40 agonist ivuxolimab. The receptors were sampled from an adult with an advanced solid tumor such as melanoma, head and neck, liver or kidney cancer.

The chain joins TRBV27 to TRBJ2-5, with D tentatively TRBD1 (5 bases). Trimming pared 2 bases from V and 7 bases from J, leaving 11 bases between. The CDR3 has 13 amino acids. CDR1 is MNHEY and CDR2 is SMNVEV in the germline V gene (reference sequence). This CDR3 reads CASSLTKRGTQYF. Written as DNA, the CDR3 is TGTGCCAGCAGTTTAACCAAAAGGGGGACCCAGTACTTC.

The chain recombines TRBV7-9 with TRBJ2-3, with 10 bases aligning to TRBD2. The junction had 12 bases not matched to a gene; V was cut back by 2 bases and J by 4 bases. CDR3 length equals 18 residues. Germline CDR1 and CDR2: SEHNR and FQNEAQ (reference sequence). In nucleotides, the CDR3 is TGTGCCAGCAGCTTATTGAACAGTGCTAGCGGGAGTGCAGATACGCAGTATTTT. Encoded protein: CASSLLNSASGSADTQYF. The full variable domain, with the rest looked up from reference TRBV7-9 and TRBJ2-3, is DTGVSQNPRHKITKRGQNVTFRCDPISEHNRLYWYRQTLGQGPEFLTYFQNEAQLEKSRLLSDRFSAERPKGSFSTLEIQRTEQGDSAMYLCASSLLNSASGSADTQYFGPGTRLTVL.

The chain is built from TRBV28 and TRBJ2-3; a weak D match, TRBD2 (6 bases). The CDR3 contains 13 residues. The germline V and J ends were trimmed by 8 bases and 3 bases, with 12 bases remaining between them. Germline V lookup: CDR1 MDHEN, CDR2 SYDVKM. CDR3 DNA: TGTGCCAGCGGGGGACTGCCTACAGATACGCAGTATTTT. This translates into CASGGLPTDTQYF. The full variable domain, with the rest looked up from reference TRBV28 and TRBJ2-3, is DVKVTQSSRYLVKRTGEKVFLECVQDMDHENMFWYRQDPGLGLRLIYFSYDVKMKEKGDIPEGYSVSREKKERFSLILESASTNQTSMYLCASGGLPTDTQYFGPGTRLTVL.

The chain couples TRBV2 to TRBJ2-2; 7 bases align to TRBD1. The CDR3 has 13 amino acids. Germline V gene data show CDR1 as SNHLY and CDR2 as FYNNEI. V shed 11 bases, J shed 6 bases, and the junction held 9 bases outside the gene matches. In nucleotides, the CDR3 is TGTGCCGACAGGGCAGGAGTCGCCGGGGAGCTGTTTTTT. This translates into CADRAGVAGELFF.

V usage is TRBV19 and J usage is TRBJ2-2; 7 nucleotides line up with TRBD2. Unmatched junction bases numbered 4, after V lost 5 bases and J lost 1 base. Per germline, CDR1 LNHDA and CDR2 SQIVND (reference sequence). The CDR3 covers 15 residues. The CDR3 DNA reads as TGTGCCAGTAGTCAGCGGGGTCGGAACACCGGGGAGCTGTTTTTT. Amino acid sequence: CASSQRGRNTGELFF.

This clone was counted once. The V gene is TRBV29-1, the J gene TRBJ2-7; TRBD2 matches at 11 bases. CDR1 and CDR2 (germline): SQVTM, ANQGSEA. Trimming removed 5 bases from V and 3 bases from J; junction bases left unmatched: 15. This CDR3 is built from 17 residues. CDR3 nucleotide sequence: TGCAGCGTTCTCATCCTCCCTAGCGGGGGGCCGTTCTACGAGCAGTACTTC. Amino acid sequence: CSVLILPSGGPFYEQYF.

V usage is TRBV6-5 and J usage is TRBJ2-7, with D perhaps matching TRBD2 (6 bases). The germline V gene encodes CDR1 MNHEY and CDR2 SVGAGI. The CDR3 is 15 amino acids. V was clipped by 6 bases and J by 5 bases, with 20 bases between them. The CDR3 bases are TGTGCCAGCAGCCGCTTTATCTCCGGGGGAGACGAGCAGTACTTC. Its protein is CASSRFISGGDEQYF.

This clone has a single count. The rearrangement uses TRBV9 and TRBJ1-2; a possible D gene is TRBD1 (5 bases). The length of the CDR3 is 16 residues. V was clipped by 0 bases and J by 3 bases, with 15 bases between them. Germline loops: CDR1 SGDLS, CDR2 YYNGEE. In DNA form, the CDR3 reads TGTGCCAGCAGCGTAGAGGGGACGTATAACGACTATGGCTACACCTTC. It yields the protein CASSVEGTYNDYGYTF.

This clone was detected once. The chain couples TRBV2 to TRBJ1-3; D not certain. The CDR3 loop spans 15 amino acids. Trimming shortened V by 4 bases and J by 0 bases, and 10 bases separated the two germline ends. Germline CDR1 is SNHLY and CDR2 is FYNNEI. CDR3 sequence: CASSGQISSGNTIYF. CDR3 DNA: TGTGCCAGCAGTGGACAAATTAGCTCTGGAAACACCATATATTTT.

This chain links TRBV20-1 with TRBJ2-3, with D uncertain. V was cut by 3 bases and J by 4 bases, with 5 bases left in between. This CDR3 is 11 amino acids long. Germline CDR1 reads DFQATT; CDR2 reads SNEGSKA (reference sequence). CDR3 DNA sequence: TGCAGTGCTAGTTTTGCAGATACGCAGTATTTT. As protein: CSASFADTQYF.

This clone was recorded only once. The rearrangement uses TRBV5-4 and TRBJ2-7; 7 bases align to TRBD1. Germline V lookup: CDR1 SGHNT, CDR2 YYREEE (reference sequence). This CDR3 is built from 17 residues. The ends lost 2 bases at V and 2 bases at J; junction bases unmatched: 13. The CDR3 bases are TGTGCCAGCAGCTTTTGGGACCAGGGGGTAAAACCCTACGAGCAGTACTTC. The encoded protein is CASSFWDQGVKPYEQYF.

The chain combines TRBV5-1 with TRBJ2-1; 11 nucleotides match TRBD1. Germline V gene sequence: CDR1 SGHRS, CDR2 YFSETQ. This CDR3 comprises 16 residues. With 0 bases clipped from V and 9 bases from J, the junction kept 8 bases outside the gene matches. The DNA of the CDR3 is TGCGCCAGCAGCTTGGCCAGTGGGACAGGGGGTGGTGAGCAGTTCTTC. Amino acid sequence: CASSLASGTGGGEQFF.

This clone was observed a single time. The chain couples TRBV5-1 to TRBJ1-2; 10 positions match TRBD1. Germline CDR1 is SGHRS and CDR2 is YFSETQ. After removal of 4 bases from V and 2 bases from J, the junction contained 8 bases not matched to a gene. The CDR3 is made up of 16 amino acids. In nucleotides, the CDR3 is TGCGCCAGCAGCCGCGGGACAGGGGACGAGAACTATGGCTACACCTTC. Its protein product is CASSRGTGDENYGYTF.

The V and J genes are TRBV4-3 and TRBJ1-4, with 8 bases that match TRBD1. Germline CDR1 LGHNA, CDR2 YSLEER. V shed 0 bases and J 7 bases; nucleotides not matched to a gene: 7. The CDR3 sequence is 16 residues long. The CDR3 sequence: CASSQDLAGGGEKLFF. In DNA form, the CDR3 reads TGCGCCAGCAGCCAAGATCTGGCAGGGGGCGGTGAAAAACTGTTTTTT.

The chain employs TRBV7-9 and TRBJ2-1; 9 bases agree with TRBD1. Germline CDR1 and CDR2: SEHNR and FQNEAQ (reference sequence). This CDR3 is built from 14 residues. The V segment lost 4 bases and the J segment 5 bases; nucleotides outside the gene matches: 3. The CDR3 sequence: CASSWGQGNNEQFF. The DNA for the CDR3 is TGTGCCAGCAGCTGGGGACAGGGAAACAATGAGCAGTTCTTC.

The chain carries TRBV5-1 and TRBJ2-1, with TRBD1 matching 9 bases. Germline assignment: CDR1 SGHRS and CDR2 YFSETQ. CDR3 size: 16 residues. V dropped 4 bases and J dropped 5; count of bases not matched to a gene: 10. Here the CDR3 reads CASSQYDRGAHNEQFF. The CDR3 DNA sequence: TGCGCCAGCAGCCAATATGACAGGGGGGCCCACAATGAGCAGTTCTTC. Full variable domain (missing parts from reference TRBV5-1 and TRBJ2-1): KAGVTQTPRYLIKTRGQQVTLSCSPISGHRSVSWYQQTPGQGLQFLFEYFSETQRNKGNFPGRFSGRQFSNSRSEMNVSTLELGDSALYLCASSQYDRGAHNEQFFGPGTRLTVL.

Of note for this clone: The same CDR3 can be traced to other DNA sequences in this sample. The chain uses TRBV29-1 and TRBJ2-7; D might be TRBD1 (6 bases). Germline loops: CDR1 SQVTM, CDR2 ANQGSEA. Trimming stripped 6 bases from V and 2 bases from J, with 11 bases between. The CDR3 has 12 amino acids. CDR3 residues: CSVQGTTYEQYF. In nucleotides, the CDR3 is TGCAGCGTACAGGGTACTACCTACGAGCAGTACTTC.